One sample yielded the 6 T cell receptor beta chains listed below, sequenced in a study of graft-versus-host responses after intestinal transplantation. Their antigens are not known. Profiled with immunoSEQ multiplex PCR; TCRdb holds only in-frame clones, not every one. The sample includes tens of thousands of clones, roughly 91% of them seen just once. The sequenced sample was unstimulated CD4+ T cells sorted from spleen or lymph node cells, obtained before intestinal transplant. Receptors originate from a human donor who received an intestinal transplant.

The chain joins TRBV6-6 to TRBJ1-6; the match to TRBD1 covers 9 bases. CDR1 MNHNY and CDR2 SVGAGI come from the germline V gene (reference sequence). The CDR3 has 16 amino acids. V gave up 5 bases and J gave up 11 bases; unmatched junction bases: 13. The CDR3 DNA reads as TGTGCCAGCAGTCCCGCGGCCGGGACAGGGATCCCACCCCTCCACTTT. It yields the protein CASSPAAGTGIPPLHF.

The chain carries TRBV7-9 and TRBJ1-5, with D unresolved. V was pared by 3 bases and J by 9 bases, with 9 bases between. Germline V gene data show CDR1 as SEHNR and CDR2 as FQNEAQ (reference sequence). CDR3 length: 12 residues. CDR3 coding DNA: TGTGCCAGCAGCTTCTACCTTGGGCCCCAGCATTTT. As protein: CASSFYLGPQHF.

The rearrangement links TRBV6-1 to TRBJ2-7, with 10 bases identical to TRBD2. The length of the CDR3 is 14 residues. V lost 6 bases and J lost 2; bases outside the gene matches: 4. Germline V gene lookup returns CDR1 MNHNS and CDR2 SASEGT. Written as DNA, the CDR3 is TGTGCCAGCAGCCCGGGACTAGCGCCCTACGAGCAGTACTTC. It codes for CASSPGLAPYEQYF.

The V and J genes are TRBV2 and TRBJ1-5; 7 positions match TRBD1. Germline V gene sequence: CDR1 SNHLY, CDR2 FYNNEI. The CDR3 contains 13 residues. V was pared by 7 bases and J by 5 bases, with 5 bases of the junction left unmatched. CDR3 in amino acids: CASTMQGDQPQHF. Written as DNA, the CDR3 is TGTGCCAGCACGATGCAGGGGGATCAGCCCCAGCATTTT.

The chain has TRBV7-2 and TRBJ2-2, with D perhaps matching TRBD2 (5 bases). The CDR3 loop spans 15 amino acids. Per germline, CDR1 SGHTA and CDR2 FQGNSA. The ends were cut back, 5 bases at V and 7 bases at J, with 17 bases in the middle. The CDR3 protein is CASSRLGLAVGELFF. As DNA, the CDR3 is TGTGCCAGCAGCCGCCTGGGCCTAGCCGTCGGGGAGCTGTTTTTT.

The chain employs TRBV5-1 and TRBJ1-2; D is unresolved. The germline V gene has CDR1 SGHRS and CDR2 YFSETQ. This CDR3 region has 12 residues. Deletions cut 0 bases from V and 6 bases from J, with 6 bases between. CDR3 protein: CASSLDSDGYTF. The CDR3 bases are TGCGCCAGCAGCTTGGACAGTGATGGCTACACCTTC.